The present TCR beta chain was sequenced within a study of T-cell memory formation after mild COVID-19. Findings of the study overall: Later expanders leaned CD4+, whereas day 15 to 85 contracting clones were balanced CD4/CD8.

One entry per CDR3 protein, called by TCRdb with MiXCR from the 5' RACE reads. This table has about 88,000 distinct CDR3 sequences, around 25% appearing once. As regards this clonotype: The antigen is unknown.

The sequencing input was PBMCs or a T cell subset sorted from them (not recorded which). The origin of this receptor is a man younger than 35 who had mild COVID-19 (a few samples of this study predate the infection). Cell type and time point are not known.

The CDR3 region is CASSITSGRSTDTQYF. The CDR3, as DNA: TGTGCCAGTAGTATAACGTCTGGCAGGAGCACAGATACGCAGTATTTT. This rearrangement joins TRBV19 to TRBJ2-3; no clear D gene. Germline V CDR1 and CDR2: LNHDA, SQIVND (reference sequence). The V and J ends lost 2 bases and 0 bases respectively, with 12 bases between them. The CDR3 consists of 16 residues.